This passage covers 20 T cell receptor beta chains from one sample sequenced in a study of shared clonotypes between healthy human individuals. Only CD45RO-negative cells positively selected for CCR7 counted as naive CD8 cells, so terminally differentiated effector memory CD45RA+ cells were excluded. TCRdb's copy holds only in-frame clones and misses some; the assay was immunoSEQ multiplex PCR. Of about 2.1 million clones listed, 93% were seen once; the top ten hold about 1.7%. Sequenced sample: naive CD8+ T cells from PBMCs. The receptor set was obtained from a man between 18 and 29 years old in good health. Some clones in this sample may be carry-over from other donors' samples.

The chain combines TRBV5-1 with TRBJ1-2; 7 bases map to TRBD1. After removal of 6 bases from V and 8 bases from J, the junction contained 10 bases not matched to a gene. Germline lookup yields CDR1 SGHRS and CDR2 YFSETQ. This CDR3 is 13 amino acids long. CDR3 DNA sequence: TGCGCCAGCACCCTCGGGACAGTCGGGGGCTACACCTTC. Amino acid sequence: CASTLGTVGGYTF.

The chain carries TRBV4-1 and TRBJ2-1; D unclear. V shed 0 bases and J shed 13 bases, with 10 bases lying between them. Germline values: CDR1 MGHRA, CDR2 YSYEKL. The length of the CDR3 is 12 residues. The CDR3 region is CASSQDMGIQFF. DNA of the CDR3: TGCGCCAGCAGCCAAGATATGGGGATTCAGTTCTTC.

The chain couples TRBV4-3 to TRBJ2-1, with 8 bases lining up with TRBD1. CDR3 length equals 14 residues. CDR1 and CDR2 (germline): LGHNA, YSLEER. V lost 3 bases and J lost 10; bases outside the gene matches: 8. The CDR3 protein is CASSQVPGQVEQFF. The CDR3 DNA reads as TGCGCCAGCAGCCAGGTCCCGGGACAGGTGGAGCAGTTCTTC.

The V call is TRBV5-8, the J call TRBJ1-1; no clear D. CDR3 length: 13 amino acids. CDR1 and CDR2 from the germline V gene are SGHTS and YDEGEE. Trimming cost V 4 bases and J 4 bases, with 11 bases left between them. The CDR3 is CASSLLLGTEAFF. DNA for the CDR3: TGTGCCAGCAGCCTTCTCCTGGGCACTGAAGCTTTCTTT.

This clone was seen a handful of times. CDR3 sequence (DNA): TGTGCCAGCAGTTTATTACAGGGGGCTGGAGAGCAGTACTTC. Encoded protein: CASSLLQGAGEQYF. The gene calls are TRBV27 and TRBJ2-7, with 9 bases aligning to TRBD1. CDR1 MNHEY and CDR2 SMNVEV come from the germline V gene (reference sequence). There are 14 residues in the CDR3. Unmatched junction bases numbered 5, after V lost 1 base and J lost 7 bases.

The chain is built from TRBV7-8 and TRBJ1-2; possibly TRBD1 for D (5 bases). Germline V gene lookup returns CDR1 SGHVS and CDR2 FQNEAQ. The length of the CDR3 is 15 residues. V dropped 1 base and J dropped 8 bases, with 17 bases sitting between them. The CDR3 region is CASSLGLGVGRGYTF. In DNA form, the CDR3 reads TGTGCCAGCAGCTTAGGTTTAGGGGTCGGCAGGGGCTACACCTTC.

Comment on this clone: This sample also contains other DNA sequences that code for the same CDR3. The chain uses TRBV7-8 and TRBJ2-7, with 13 bases fitting TRBD2. The germline V gene encodes CDR1 SGHVS and CDR2 FQNEAQ. V lost 5 bases to trimming and J lost 6 bases; unmatched junction nucleotides: 7. CDR3 length: 15 residues. CDR3 bases: TGTGCCAGCAGCCTAGGGACTAGCGGGACCCTCGAGCAGTACTTC. Its translation is CASSLGTSGTLEQYF.

The chain combines TRBV4-1 with TRBJ2-4; D gene ambiguous. Germline CDR1 reads MGHRA; CDR2 reads YSYEKL. Trimming left V 1 base short and J 5 bases short, with 9 bases between. This CDR3 region has 14 residues. The CDR3 here is CASSQVGRQNIQYF. The CDR3 nucleotides are TGCGCCAGCAGCCAAGTCGGCAGACAAAACATTCAGTACTTC.

The chain employs TRBV13 and TRBJ2-3; TRBD1 might be the D (5 bases). The germline V gene has CDR1 PRHDT and CDR2 FYEKMQ (reference sequence). The length of the CDR3 is 12 residues. Trimming removed 6 bases from V and 5 bases from J, with 9 bases in between. This chain's CDR3 is CASSSREDTQYF. The CDR3 nucleotides read TGTGCCAGCAGTTCCAGGGAAGATACGCAGTATTTT. Filled out from reference TRBV13 and TRBJ2-3, the complete variable domain reads AAGVIQSPRHLIKEKRETATLKCYPIPRHDTVYWYQQGPGQDPQFLISFYEKMQSDKGSIPDRFSAQQFSDYHSELNMSSLELGDSALYFCASSSREDTQYFGPGTRLTVL.

The CDR3: CASRDRGPTYEQYF. In DNA, the CDR3 is TGTGCCAGCAGAGACAGGGGGCCCACCTACGAGCAGTACTTC. This sequence joins TRBV28 and TRBJ2-7; the match to TRBD1 covers 10 bases. CDR1 and CDR2 from the germline V gene are MDHEN and SYDVKM. After removal of 6 bases from V and 2 bases from J, the junction contained 4 bases not matched to a gene. The length of the CDR3 is 14 residues.

The chain joins TRBV6-5 to TRBJ1-4; D gene uncertain. CDR3 length: 16 residues. Germline CDR1 reads MNHEY; CDR2 reads SVGAGI. V lost 0 bases to trimming and J lost 0 bases, with 8 bases between them. This CDR3 reads CASSYSIVSTNEKLFF. The CDR3 DNA sequence: TGTGCCAGCAGTTACTCGATCGTCTCAACTAATGAAAAACTGTTTTTT.

V and J are TRBV7-9 and TRBJ2-2, with TRBD1 matching 9 bases. This CDR3 comprises 18 residues. Looked up from germline, CDR1 is SEHNR and CDR2 is FQNEAQ (reference sequence). J was trimmed by 1 base and V by 4 bases; bases with no gene match: 10. CDR3 protein: CASSSRQGGRENTGELFF. The CDR3 coding sequence is TGTGCCAGCAGCTCCAGACAGGGGGGTCGGGAGAACACCGGGGAGCTGTTTTTT.

As regards this clone: Different DNA sequences within this sample yield the same CDR3. CDR3 in amino acids: CASTPGTYEQYF. In nucleotides, the CDR3 is TGTGCCAGCACCCCCGGTACCTACGAGCAGTACTTC. The chain carries TRBV28 and TRBJ2-7; D is ambiguous. CDR3 size: 12 residues. Germline V gene sequence: CDR1 MDHEN, CDR2 SYDVKM. The V gene lost 7 bases and the J gene lost 2 bases, with 9 bases spanning the gap.

In this sample, this clone turned up a few times. The V call is TRBV28, the J call TRBJ1-5; D is perhaps TRBD1 (5 bases). V gave up 4 bases and J gave up 7 bases, with 11 bases separating them. The CDR3 length is 13 residues. The germline V gene encodes CDR1 MDHEN and CDR2 SYDVKM. CDR3 protein: CASSWRGGQPQHF. As DNA, the CDR3 is TGTGCCAGCAGTTGGAGGGGTGGCCAGCCCCAGCATTTT. Full variable domain (remainder filled in from reference TRBV28 and TRBJ1-5): DVKVTQSSRYLVKRTGEKVFLECVQDMDHENMFWYRQDPGLGLRLIYFSYDVKMKEKGDIPEGYSVSREKKERFSLILESASTNQTSMYLCASSWRGGQPQHFGDGTRLSIL.

The gene calls are TRBV6-5 and TRBJ1-1; possibly TRBD1 for D (5 bases). The germline V gene encodes CDR1 MNHEY and CDR2 SVGAGI. This CDR3 is built from 14 residues. Deletions cut 0 bases from V and 13 bases from J, with 18 bases between. In DNA, the CDR3 is TGTGCCAGCAGTTACTCCAGGACTGGCCTGGGGGGTTTCTTT. Translation gives CASSYSRTGLGGFF.

With regard to this clone: In the same sample, other DNA sequences code for this CDR3. The chain carries TRBV27 and TRBJ2-7, with TRBD2 as a possible D gene (6 bases). Germline CDR1 MNHEY, CDR2 SMNVEV (reference sequence). V was shortened by 8 bases and J by 0 bases, with 11 bases between the two germline ends. This CDR3 is built from 13 residues. The CDR3 coding sequence is TGTGCCAGCGGGGCGGGGCGCTCCTACGAGCAGTACTTC. This encodes CASGAGRSYEQYF.

The chain has TRBV19 and TRBJ2-7; D perhaps matches TRBD1 (6 bases). Germline V CDR1 and CDR2: LNHDA, SQIVND (reference sequence). V lost 5 bases to trimming and J lost 5 bases, with 13 bases between them. This CDR3 comprises 13 residues. The CDR3, as DNA: TGTGCCAGTAGTCAGGGGATCTGGCACGAGCAGTACTTC. It specifies CASSQGIWHEQYF.

The chain carries TRBV10-3 and TRBJ2-1; TRBD2 is a possible D gene (5 bases). V was clipped by 3 bases and J by 2 bases, with 8 bases between them. CDR3 size: 14 residues. Germline V gives CDR1 ENHRY, CDR2 SYGVKD. The CDR3 here is CAISEERAYNEQFF. The CDR3 coding sequence is TGTGCCATCAGTGAAGAGAGGGCCTACAATGAGCAGTTCTTC.

The chain joins TRBV11-2 to TRBJ2-3; 9 bases agree with TRBD1. Germline CDR1 is SGHAT and CDR2 is FQNNGV. The trim removed 5 bases at V and 1 base at J, leaving 4 bases unmatched. This CDR3 region has 15 residues. CDR3 nucleotides: TGTGCCAGCAGCGGGCGGGACAGGGGCACAGATACGCAGTATTTT. This codes for CASSGRDRGTDTQYF.

The chain is built from TRBV28 and TRBJ2-5, with D possibly being TRBD1 (5 bases). V lost 4 bases, J lost 4 bases, and 19 bases lay in between. The germline V gene has CDR1 MDHEN and CDR2 SYDVKM. The length of the CDR3 is 16 residues. The CDR3 nucleotides are TGTGCCAGCAGTTCGAGTGTTCAGGGCGCAGGAGAGACCCAGTACTTC. Protein product: CASSSSVQGAGETQYF.